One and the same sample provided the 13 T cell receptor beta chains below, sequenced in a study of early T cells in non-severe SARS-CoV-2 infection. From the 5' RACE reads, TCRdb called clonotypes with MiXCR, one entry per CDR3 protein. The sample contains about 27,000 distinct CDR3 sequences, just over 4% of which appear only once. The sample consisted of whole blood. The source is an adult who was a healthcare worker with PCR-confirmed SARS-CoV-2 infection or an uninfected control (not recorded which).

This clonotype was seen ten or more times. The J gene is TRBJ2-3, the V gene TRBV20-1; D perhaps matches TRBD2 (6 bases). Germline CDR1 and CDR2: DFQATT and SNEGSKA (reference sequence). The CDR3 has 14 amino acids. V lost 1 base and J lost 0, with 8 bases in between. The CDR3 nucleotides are TGCAGTGCTAGAGTTAGCGGCAGCACAGATACGCAGTATTTT. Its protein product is CSARVSGSTDTQYF.

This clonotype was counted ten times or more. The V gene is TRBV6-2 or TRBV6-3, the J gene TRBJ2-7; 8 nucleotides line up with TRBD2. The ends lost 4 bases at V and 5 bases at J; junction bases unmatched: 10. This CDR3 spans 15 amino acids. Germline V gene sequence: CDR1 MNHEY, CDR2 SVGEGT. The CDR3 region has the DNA TGTGCCAGCAGTTTCCTAGCGGGTCCCTGGCACGAGCAGTACTTC. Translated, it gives CASSFLAGPWHEQYF.

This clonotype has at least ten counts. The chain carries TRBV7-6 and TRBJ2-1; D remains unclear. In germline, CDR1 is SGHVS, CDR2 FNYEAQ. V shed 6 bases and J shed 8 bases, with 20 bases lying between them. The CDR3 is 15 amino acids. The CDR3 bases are TGTGCCAGCAGGCGGACCGCCCTCGGCCCGGATGAGCAGTTCTTC. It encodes CASRRTALGPDEQFF.

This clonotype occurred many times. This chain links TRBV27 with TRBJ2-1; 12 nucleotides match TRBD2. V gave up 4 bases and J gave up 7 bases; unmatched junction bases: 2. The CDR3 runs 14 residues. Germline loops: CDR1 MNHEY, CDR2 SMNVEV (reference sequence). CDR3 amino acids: CASSWGLAGNEQFF. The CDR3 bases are TGTGCCAGCAGTTGGGGACTAGCGGGTAATGAGCAGTTCTTC.

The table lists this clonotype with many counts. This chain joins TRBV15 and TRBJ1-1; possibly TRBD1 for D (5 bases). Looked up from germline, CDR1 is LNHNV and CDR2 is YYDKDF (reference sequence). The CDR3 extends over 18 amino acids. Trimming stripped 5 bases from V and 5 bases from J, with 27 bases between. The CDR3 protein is CATSGYSQLAGRATEAFF. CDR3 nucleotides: TGTGCCACCAGCGGTTATAGCCAACTAGCGGGGCGTGCGACTGAAGCTTTCTTT.

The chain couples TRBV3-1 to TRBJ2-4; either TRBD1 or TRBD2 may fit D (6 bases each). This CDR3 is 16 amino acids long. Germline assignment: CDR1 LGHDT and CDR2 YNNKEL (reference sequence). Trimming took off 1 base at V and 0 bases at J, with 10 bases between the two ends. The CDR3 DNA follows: TGTGCCAGCAGCCAAGTCGGGGGCCTAGCCAAAAACATTCAGTACTTC. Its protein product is CASSQVGGLAKNIQYF.

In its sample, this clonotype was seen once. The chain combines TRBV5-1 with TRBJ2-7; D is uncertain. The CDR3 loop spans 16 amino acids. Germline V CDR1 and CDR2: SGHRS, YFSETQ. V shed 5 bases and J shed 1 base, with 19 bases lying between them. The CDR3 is CASRLYTRLVSYEQYF. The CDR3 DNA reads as TGCGCCAGCAGGTTGTACACCCGATTAGTTTCCTACGAGCAGTACTTC.

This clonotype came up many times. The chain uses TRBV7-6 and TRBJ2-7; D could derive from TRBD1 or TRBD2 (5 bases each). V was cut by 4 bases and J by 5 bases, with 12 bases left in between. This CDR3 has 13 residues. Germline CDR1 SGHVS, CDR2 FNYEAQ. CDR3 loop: CASSYGARDEQYF. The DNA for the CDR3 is TGTGCCAGCAGCTACGGGGCCAGGGACGAGCAGTACTTC.

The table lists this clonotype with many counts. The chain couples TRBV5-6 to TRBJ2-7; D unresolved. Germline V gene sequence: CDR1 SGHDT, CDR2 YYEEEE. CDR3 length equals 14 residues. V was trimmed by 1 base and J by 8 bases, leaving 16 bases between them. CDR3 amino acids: CASSLSRTDVKQYF. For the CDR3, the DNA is TGTGCCAGCAGCTTGAGTCGGACCGACGTGAAGCAGTACTTC.

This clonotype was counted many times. The CDR3 nucleotides read TGTGCCAGCAGTTACGATAGGTCCACCGGGGAGCTGTTTTTT. Translating it yields CASSYDRSTGELFF. This rearrangement joins TRBV6-5 to TRBJ2-2; D gene unclear. The CDR3 loop spans 14 amino acids. The germline V gene encodes CDR1 MNHEY and CDR2 SVGAGI. Trimming left V 2 bases short and J 4 bases short, with 8 bases between.

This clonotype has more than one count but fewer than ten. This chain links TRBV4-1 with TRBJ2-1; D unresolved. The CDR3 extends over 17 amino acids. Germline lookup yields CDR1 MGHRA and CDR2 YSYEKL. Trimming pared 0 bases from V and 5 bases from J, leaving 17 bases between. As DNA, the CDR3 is TGCGCCAGCAGCCAAGAGCAAATTCGACCCGTCCACAATGAGCAGTTCTTC. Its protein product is CASSQEQIRPVHNEQFF.

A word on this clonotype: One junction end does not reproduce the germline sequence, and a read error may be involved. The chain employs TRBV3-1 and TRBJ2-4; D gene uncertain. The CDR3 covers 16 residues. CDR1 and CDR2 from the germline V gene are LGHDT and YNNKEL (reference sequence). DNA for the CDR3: TGTGCCAGCAGCAAAGAACCTACCCAGAAGGTGGACATTCAGTACTTC. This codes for CASSKEPTQKVDIQYF.

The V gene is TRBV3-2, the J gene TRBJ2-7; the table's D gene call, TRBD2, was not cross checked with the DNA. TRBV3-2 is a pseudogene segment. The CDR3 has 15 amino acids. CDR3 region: CASSQDAGGTYEQYF. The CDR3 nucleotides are TGTGCCAGCAGCCAAGATGCGGGCGGGACCTACGAGCAGTACTTC.